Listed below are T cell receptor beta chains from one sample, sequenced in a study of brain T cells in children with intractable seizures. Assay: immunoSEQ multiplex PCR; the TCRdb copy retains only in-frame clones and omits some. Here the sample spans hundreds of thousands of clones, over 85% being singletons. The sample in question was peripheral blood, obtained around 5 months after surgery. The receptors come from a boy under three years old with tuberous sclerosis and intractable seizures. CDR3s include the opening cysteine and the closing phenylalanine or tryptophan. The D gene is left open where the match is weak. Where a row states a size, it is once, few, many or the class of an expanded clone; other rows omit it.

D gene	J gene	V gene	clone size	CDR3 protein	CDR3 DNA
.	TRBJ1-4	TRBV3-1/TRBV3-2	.	CASSQERGPWEKLFF	TGTGCCAGCAGCCAAGAGAGAGGACCCTGGGAAAAACTGTTTTTT
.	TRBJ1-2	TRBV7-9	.	CASSLAIGDYGYTF	TGTGCCAGCAGCTTAGCGATAGGGGACTATGGCTACACCTTC
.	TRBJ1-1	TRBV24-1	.	CATRPGEGYEAFF	TGTGCCACCAGGCCGGGGGAGGGGTATGAAGCTTTCTTT
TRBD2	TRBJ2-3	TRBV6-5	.	CASRRAAGETDTQYF	TGTGCCAGCAGGAGAGCAGCGGGGGAGACAGATACGCAGTATTTT
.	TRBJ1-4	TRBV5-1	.	CASSLGRELFF	TGCGCCAGCAGCCTCGGGCGGGAACTGTTTTTT
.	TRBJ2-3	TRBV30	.	CAWSVQASSTDTQYF	TGTGCCTGGAGTGTACAAGCGTCTAGCACAGATACGCAGTATTTT
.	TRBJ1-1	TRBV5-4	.	CASSLVAGMNTEAFF	TGTGCCAGCAGCTTGGTGGCAGGGATGAACACTGAAGCTTTCTTT
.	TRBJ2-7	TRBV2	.	CASSERGFSPYEQYF	TGTGCCAGCAGTGAAAGGGGGTTTAGCCCCTACGAGCAGTACTTC
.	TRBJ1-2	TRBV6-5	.	CASSYTGFGYTF	TGTGCCAGCAGTTACACAGGTTTCGGCTACACCTTC
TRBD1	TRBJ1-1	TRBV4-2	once	CASSHGDRQSEAFF	TGTGCCAGCAGCCATGGGGACAGACAATCGGAAGCTTTCTTT
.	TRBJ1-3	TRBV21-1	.	CASSKRDRGPAPAGNTIYF	TGTGCCAGCAGCAAGCGGGACAGGGGTCCTGCCCCCGCTGGAAACACCATATATTTT
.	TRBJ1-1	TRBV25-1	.	CASSEVTNTEAFF	TGTGCCAGCAGTGAAGTGACGAACACTGAAGCTTTCTTT
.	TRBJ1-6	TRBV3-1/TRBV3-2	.	CASRTLTGSSYNSPLHF	TGTGCCAGCAGGACCCTAACAGGTAGCTCCTATAATTCACCCCTCCACTTT
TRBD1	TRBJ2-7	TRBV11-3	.	CASSPLPGQSAYEQYF	TGTGCCAGCAGCCCATTGCCGGGACAGAGTGCCTACGAGCAGTACTTC
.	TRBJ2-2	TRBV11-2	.	CASSLDWIGTGELFF	TGTGCCAGCAGCTTAGATTGGATTGGGACCGGGGAGCTGTTTTTT
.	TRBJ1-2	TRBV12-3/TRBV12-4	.	CASSLKGLDGYTF	TGTGCCAGCAGTTTGAAGGGGTTGGATGGCTACACCTTC
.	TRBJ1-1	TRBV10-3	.	CAISPDRQNTEAFF	TGTGCCATCAGCCCGGACAGACAGAACACTGAAGCTTTCTTT
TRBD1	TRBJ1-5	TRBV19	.	CASSISGQGPQPQHF	TGTGCCAGTAGTATATCGGGACAGGGGCCTCAGCCCCAGCATTTT
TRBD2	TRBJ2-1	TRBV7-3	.	CASSRRLAGSYNEQFF	TGTGCCAGCAGTCGGAGACTAGCGGGTAGCTACAATGAGCAGTTCTTC
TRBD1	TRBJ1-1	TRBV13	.	CASRAGGGQGMNTEAFF	TGTGCCAGCAGAGCTGGAGGGGGACAGGGAATGAACACTGAAGCTTTCTTT
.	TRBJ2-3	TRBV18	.	CASSPIPLAQDTQYF	TGTGCCAGCTCACCGATCCCCCTAGCCCAAGATACGCAGTATTTT
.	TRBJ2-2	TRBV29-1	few	CSVVGWGGELFF	TGCAGCGTTGTGGGGTGGGGCGGGGAGCTGTTTTTT
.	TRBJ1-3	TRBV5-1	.	CASSLASGGGNTIYF	TGCGCCAGCAGCTTGGCAAGCGGAGGTGGAAACACCATATATTTT
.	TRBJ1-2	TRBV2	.	CASKSFGKADNYGYTF	TGTGCCAGCAAGAGTTTCGGTAAGGCAGACAACTATGGCTACACCTTC
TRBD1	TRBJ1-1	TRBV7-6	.	CASSLETIGGAEAFF	TGTGCCAGCAGCTTAGAAACCATAGGGGGCGCGGAGGCTTTCTTT
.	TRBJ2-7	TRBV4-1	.	CASSQGLLGVREQYF	TGCGCCAGCAGCCAAGGGCTTCTAGGAGTGAGGGAGCAGTACTTC
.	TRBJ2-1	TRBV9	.	CASSVEGWAYNEQFF	TGTGCCAGCAGCGTAGAAGGGTGGGCCTACAATGAGCAGTTCTTC
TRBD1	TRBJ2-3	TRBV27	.	CASSPSFVLLGQGADTQYF	TGTGCCAGCAGTCCCTCCTTTGTTCTATTGGGACAGGGGGCAGATACGCAGTATTTT
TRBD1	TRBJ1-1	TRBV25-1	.	CASSEWDRGLQGNTEAFF	TGTGCCAGCAGTGAATGGGACAGGGGCCTACAAGGGAACACTGAAGCTTTCTTT
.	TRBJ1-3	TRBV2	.	CASTESWVTGRSSGNTIYF	TGTGCCAGCACTGAAAGCTGGGTCACAGGGCGAAGCTCTGGAAACACCATATATTTT
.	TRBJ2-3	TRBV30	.	CAWSVRADTQYF	TGTGCCTGGAGTGTCAGGGCAGATACGCAGTATTTT
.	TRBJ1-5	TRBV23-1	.	CASPPPQHF	TGCGCCAGTCCCCCGCCCCAGCATTTT
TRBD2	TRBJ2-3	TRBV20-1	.	CSASASGSWTDTQYF	TGCAGTGCTAGTGCTAGCGGGAGTTGGACAGATACGCAGTATTTT
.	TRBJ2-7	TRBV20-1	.	CSARARVHF	TGCAGTGCTAGAGCCAGGGTGCACTTC
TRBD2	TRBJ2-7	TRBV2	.	CASSSSSGTSAYEQYF	TGTGCCAGCAGTTCCTCCTCCGGGACTAGCGCCTACGAGCAGTACTTC
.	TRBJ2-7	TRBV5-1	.	CASSLGDNSYEQYF	TGCGCCAGCAGCTTGGGGGACAACTCCTACGAGCAGTACTTC
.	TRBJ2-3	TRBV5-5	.	CASSLQWSTDTQYF	TGTGCCAGCAGCTTACAGTGGAGCACAGATACGCAGTATTTT
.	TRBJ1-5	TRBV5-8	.	CASSLDRWQHF	TGTGCCAGCAGCTTGGATAGGTGGCAGCATTTT
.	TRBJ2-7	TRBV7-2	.	CASSELGSSYEQYF	TGTGCCAGCAGCGAACTAGGGAGCTCCTACGAGCAGTACTTC
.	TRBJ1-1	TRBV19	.	CASEQTNTEAFF	TGTGCCAGTGAACAGACCAACACTGAAGCTTTCTTT
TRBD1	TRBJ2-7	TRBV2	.	CASSEDAGGIYEQYF	TGTGCCAGCAGTGAAGATGCAGGGGGAATCTACGAGCAGTACTTC
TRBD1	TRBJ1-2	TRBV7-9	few	CASSPRGVYGYTF	TGTGCCAGCAGCCCCAGGGGGGTATATGGCTACACCTTC
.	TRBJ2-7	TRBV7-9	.	CASGIGNYEQYF	TGTGCCAGTGGGATAGGGAACTACGAGCAGTACTTC
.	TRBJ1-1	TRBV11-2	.	CASRKGGRNTEAFF	TGTGCCAGCAGAAAGGGGGGGCGGAACACTGAAGCTTTCTTT
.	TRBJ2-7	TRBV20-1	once	CSASPTGREQYF	TGCAGTGCTAGTCCCACAGGTCGCGAGCAGTACTTC
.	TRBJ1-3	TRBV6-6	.	CASSYSDSGNTIYF	TGTGCCAGCAGTTACTCGGACTCTGGAAACACCATATATTTT
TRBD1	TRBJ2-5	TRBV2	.	CASRETGAETQYF	TGTGCCAGCAGAGAGACAGGGGCAGAGACCCAGTACTTC
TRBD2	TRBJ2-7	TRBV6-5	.	CATDAGDSYEQYF	TGTGCCACGGACGCGGGGGACTCCTACGAGCAGTACTTC
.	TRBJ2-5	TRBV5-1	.	CASSLDTSVETQYF	TGCGCCAGCAGCTTGGACACGTCCGTGGAGACCCAGTACTTC
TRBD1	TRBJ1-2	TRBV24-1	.	CATCLQGRGDGYTF	TGTGCCACCTGCCTACAGGGGAGGGGGGATGGCTACACCTTC
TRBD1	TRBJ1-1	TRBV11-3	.	CASSSRTGGNPEAFF	TGTGCCAGCAGCTCTAGGACAGGGGGGAACCCTGAAGCTTTCTTT
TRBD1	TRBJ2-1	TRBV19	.	CASSLLRGQGADEQFF	TGTGCCAGTAGTCTCCTCCGGGGACAGGGGGCCGATGAGCAGTTCTTC
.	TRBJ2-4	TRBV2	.	CASSDQGGENIQYF	TGTGCCAGCAGCGACCAGGGGGGGGAAAACATTCAGTACTTC
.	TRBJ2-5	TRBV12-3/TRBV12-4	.	CASSHPKETQYF	TGTGCCAGCAGTCACCCTAAAGAGACCCAGTACTTC
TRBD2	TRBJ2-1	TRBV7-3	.	CASSLAGGKFNEQFF	TGTGCCAGCAGCTTAGCGGGGGGGAAGTTCAATGAGCAGTTCTTC
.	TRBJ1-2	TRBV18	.	CASSQQGRWGYTF	TGTGCCAGCTCACAACAGGGTCGGTGGGGCTACACCTTC
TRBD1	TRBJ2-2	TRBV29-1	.	CSATGPNTGELFF	TGCAGCGCGACAGGGCCAAACACCGGGGAGCTGTTTTTT
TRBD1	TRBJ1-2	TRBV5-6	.	CASSSGTGYYTF	TGTGCCAGCAGCTCCGGGACAGGGTACTACACCTTC
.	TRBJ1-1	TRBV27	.	CASSLSGYVSSEAFF	TGTGCCAGCAGTTTATCGGGGTATGTGTCGTCTGAAGCTTTCTTT
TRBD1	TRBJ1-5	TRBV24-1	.	CATSEAGQGGVQPQHF	TGTGCCACCAGTGAAGCCGGACAGGGGGGGGTTCAGCCCCAGCATTTT